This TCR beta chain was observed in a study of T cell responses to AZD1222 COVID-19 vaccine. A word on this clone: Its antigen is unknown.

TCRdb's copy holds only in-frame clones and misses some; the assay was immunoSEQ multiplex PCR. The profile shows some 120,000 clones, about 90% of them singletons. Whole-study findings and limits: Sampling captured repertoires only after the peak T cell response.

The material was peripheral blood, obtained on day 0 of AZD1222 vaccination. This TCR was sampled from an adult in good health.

The CDR3 DNA follows: TGTGCCTGGAGTGAGGGGGATTCGGCAGATACGCAGTATTTT. Amino acid sequence: CAWSEGDSADTQYF. This chain joins TRBV30 and TRBJ2-3; TRBD1 might be the D (6 bases). V was cut by 1 base and J by 4 bases, with 12 bases left in between. Germline lookup yields CDR1 GTSNPN and CDR2 SVGIG (reference sequence). This CDR3 has 14 residues.